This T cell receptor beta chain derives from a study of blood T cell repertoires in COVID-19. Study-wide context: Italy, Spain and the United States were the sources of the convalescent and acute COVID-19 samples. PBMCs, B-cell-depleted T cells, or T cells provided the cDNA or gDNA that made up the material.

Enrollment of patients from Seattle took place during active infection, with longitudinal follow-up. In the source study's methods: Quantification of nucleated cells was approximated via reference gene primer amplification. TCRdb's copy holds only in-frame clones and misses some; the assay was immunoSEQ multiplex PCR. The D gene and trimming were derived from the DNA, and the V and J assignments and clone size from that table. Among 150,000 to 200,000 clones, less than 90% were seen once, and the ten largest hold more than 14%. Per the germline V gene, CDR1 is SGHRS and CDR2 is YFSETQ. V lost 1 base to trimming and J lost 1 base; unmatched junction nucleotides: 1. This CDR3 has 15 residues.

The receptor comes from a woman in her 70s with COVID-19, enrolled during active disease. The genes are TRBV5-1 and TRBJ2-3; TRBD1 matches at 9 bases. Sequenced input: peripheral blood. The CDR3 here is CASSLRTGGTDTQYF. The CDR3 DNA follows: TGCGCCAGCAGCTTGAGGACAGGGGGCACAGATACGCAGTATTTT.